Listed here are 20 T cell receptor beta chains from one sample, sequenced in a study of beta chain features in type 1 diabetes. General study results and limits: A moderate, significant TCRB CDR3 shortening appeared in type 1 diabetes across four CD4+ subsets.

Of the isolated RNA, all was reverse transcribed, and so the sequenced material was expressed TCRB transcripts. The method was immunoSEQ multiplex PCR; TCRdb's version includes in-frame clones alone and lacks a portion of them. The sample carries 300,000 to 350,000 clones, over 7% recorded once. Antigens of these TCRs are unknown. Sequenced material: central memory CD4+ T cells from blood. Receptors were obtained from a man in his thirties or forties with type 1 diabetes.

This clone was counted only a few times. This chain connects TRBV2 to TRBJ1-4, with D perhaps matching TRBD1 (6 bases). The V gene's germline CDR1 is SNHLY and CDR2 FYNNEI. The V end lost 7 bases, the J end lost 0 bases, and 9 bases lay between the germline ends. CDR3 length: 14 amino acids. The CDR3 here is CASKGDTTNEKLFF. In nucleotides, the CDR3 is TGTGCCAGCAAGGGGGATACAACTAATGAAAAACTGTTTTTT.

This clone has only a few counts. The gene calls are TRBV9 and TRBJ2-6; the D gene is possibly TRBD1 (6 bases). V was shortened by 4 bases and J by 4 bases, with 12 bases between the two germline ends. From germline, CDR1 is SGDLS and CDR2 YYNGEE. This CDR3 comprises 15 residues. CDR3 in amino acids: CASSRTGPGANVLTF. The DNA for the CDR3 is TGTGCCAGCAGCCGAACAGGGCCCGGGGCCAACGTCCTGACTTTC.

This clone has just a few counts. CDR3 sequence reads: CASSSLGGGSSYNEQFF. CDR3 DNA: TGTGCCAGCAGCTCCTTAGGCGGGGGGAGCTCCTACAATGAGCAGTTCTTC. This sequence joins TRBV11-2 and TRBJ2-1; the match to TRBD2 covers 8 bases. CDR1 is SGHAT and CDR2 is FQNNGV in the germline V gene. This CDR3 contains 17 residues. Trimming removed 4 bases from V and 0 bases from J; junction bases left unmatched: 8.

The rearrangement links TRBV5-4 to TRBJ2-3; 7 bases are a match to TRBD2. Trimming cost V 0 bases and J 15 bases; bases outside gene matches: 10. The V gene's germline CDR1 is SGHNT and CDR2 YYREEE (reference sequence). This CDR3 contains 13 residues. CDR3 residues: CASSLESGVTSYF. The CDR3 DNA reads as TGTGCCAGCAGCTTGGAAAGCGGGGTTACTTCCTATTTT.

The sample holds a few counts of this clone. The chain is built from TRBV29-1 and TRBJ1-1, with D uncertain. V was clipped by 1 base and J by 1 base, with 7 bases between them. The CDR3 spans 13 residues. Germline CDR1 is SQVTM and CDR2 is ANQGSEA. The CDR3 is CSVEVGKNTEAFF. In DNA, the CDR3 is TGCAGCGTTGAAGTCGGTAAGAACACTGAAGCTTTCTTT.

Only a few counts were recorded for this clone. The chain combines TRBV10-3 with TRBJ2-1; D perhaps matches TRBD2 (6 bases). The CDR3 sequence is 15 residues long. Germline V gives CDR1 ENHRY, CDR2 SYGVKD. The V gene lost 6 bases and the J gene lost 6 bases, with 18 bases spanning the gap. CDR3 DNA: TGTGCCATCAGGACCGGGACTTCCTCGGTCAATGAGCAGTTCTTC. This sequence encodes CAIRTGTSSVNEQFF.

This sequence joins TRBV7-2 and TRBJ2-2; possibly TRBD2 for D (6 bases). The CDR3 runs to 16 residues. With 5 bases removed from V and 3 bases from J, the gap between germline ends came to 16 bases. Germline assignment: CDR1 SGHTA and CDR2 FQGNSA. The CDR3: CASSRGGVEYTGELFF. The DNA of the CDR3 is TGTGCCAGCAGCCGAGGAGGGGTTGAATACACCGGGGAGCTGTTTTTT. The complete variable domain, with remaining parts taken from reference TRBV7-2 and TRBJ2-2, reads GAGVSQSPSNKVTEKGKDVELRCDPISGHTALYWYRQSLGQGLEFLIYFQGNSAPDKSGLPSDRFSAERTGGSVSTLTIQRTQQEDSAVYLCASSRGGVEYTGELFFGEGSRLTVL.

This clone turned up a few times. This chain connects TRBV5-1 to TRBJ2-1; possibly TRBD2 for D (5 bases). The CDR3 has 17 amino acids. The germline V gene encodes CDR1 SGHRS and CDR2 YFSETQ. Trimming cost V 2 bases and J 0 bases, with 15 bases left between them. CDR3 sequence (DNA): TGCGCCAGCAGCTTCCTAGCTCCGGGGAGCTCCTACAATGAGCAGTTCTTC. Amino acids: CASSFLAPGSSYNEQFF.

This clone turned up a few times. This rearrangement joins TRBV6-6 to TRBJ2-7; 7 bases align to TRBD1. CDR3 length: 15 amino acids. Germline values: CDR1 MNHNY, CDR2 SVGAGI (reference sequence). J gave up 3 bases and V 2 bases, and 7 bases lay outside the gene matches. This chain's CDR3 is CASSYAGTADYEQYF. CDR3 nucleotides: TGTGCCAGCAGTTACGCCGGGACAGCCGACTACGAGCAGTACTTC.

The J gene is TRBJ2-2, the V gene TRBV28, with D perhaps matching TRBD2 (6 bases). Germline-derived CDR1 and CDR2 are MDHEN and SYDVKM. This CDR3 spans 16 amino acids. V was cut by 8 bases and J by 6 bases, with 22 bases left in between. The chain's CDR3 is CASEKRMGTDAGELFF. The CDR3 DNA reads TGTGCCAGCGAAAAGAGGATGGGGACTGATGCCGGGGAGCTGTTTTTT.

The chain recombines TRBV7-2 with TRBJ2-3; 10 bases line up with TRBD2. Per the germline V gene, CDR1 is SGHTA and CDR2 is FQGNSA. The V gene end was trimmed by 7 bases and the J gene end by 1 base; junction bases not matched to a gene: 2. CDR3 length: 14 residues. This CDR3 is CASILAGGTDTQYF. The CDR3 DNA sequence: TGTGCCAGCATCCTAGCGGGGGGCACAGATACGCAGTATTTT.

The chain recombines TRBV10-3 with TRBJ1-1; 10 nucleotides line up with TRBD1. V was pared by 8 bases and J by 5 bases, with 8 bases of the junction left unmatched. CDR3 size: 14 residues. Germline assignment: CDR1 ENHRY and CDR2 SYGVKD. The CDR3 DNA sequence: TGTGCCATCGGATTTGACAGGGGGCAAACTGAAGCTTTCTTT. Translated, it gives CAIGFDRGQTEAFF.

The chain has TRBV20-1 and TRBJ2-7; D possibly corresponds to TRBD2 (6 bases). The V and J ends lost 7 bases and 7 bases respectively, with 14 bases between them. CDR1 and CDR2 (germline): DFQATT, SNEGSKA (reference sequence). The CDR3 covers 11 residues. CDR3 protein: CSVITEGEQYF. In DNA form, the CDR3 reads TGCAGTGTCATCACGGAGGGGGAGCAGTACTTC.

This clone was detected a few times. The chain is built from TRBV29-1 and TRBJ1-2, with unresolved D. This CDR3 is built from 12 residues. The V gene's germline CDR1 is SQVTM and CDR2 ANQGSEA. The V end lost 7 bases, the J end lost 5 bases, and 14 bases lay between the germline ends. The CDR3 here is CSARMAGYGYTF. The DNA of the CDR3 is TGCAGCGCGCGCATGGCAGGATATGGCTACACCTTC.

This clone occurred a few times. The chain carries TRBV6-6 and TRBJ1-4, with TRBD1 matching 9 bases. Germline values: CDR1 MNHNY, CDR2 SVGAGI (reference sequence). CDR3 length: 14 amino acids. V shed 4 bases and J 6 bases; nucleotides not matched to a gene: 3. Here the CDR3 DNA reads TGTGCCAGCAGTTCCGGGACAGGGCATGAAAAACTGTTTTTT. Its translation is CASSSGTGHEKLFF.

The chain couples TRBV5-1 to TRBJ1-1; D possibly corresponds to TRBD1 (5 bases). The V gene's germline CDR1 is SGHRS and CDR2 YFSETQ. V was clipped by 4 bases and J by 5 bases, with 15 bases between them. This CDR3 is built from 14 residues. The CDR3 here is CASSPLEGRTEAFF. The CDR3 DNA reads as TGCGCCAGCAGCCCGTTAGAGGGGAGGACTGAAGCTTTCTTT. Full variable domain (remainder filled in from reference TRBV5-1 and TRBJ1-1): KAGVTQTPRYLIKTRGQQVTLSCSPISGHRSVSWYQQTPGQGLQFLFEYFSETQRNKGNFPGRFSGRQFSNSRSEMNVSTLELGDSALYLCASSPLEGRTEAFFGQGTRLTVV.

The V and J genes are TRBV6-6 and TRBJ1-6; D may be TRBD1 (5 bases). V was shortened by 6 bases and J by 8 bases, with 14 bases between the two germline ends. The germline V gene encodes CDR1 MNHNY and CDR2 SVGAGI (reference sequence). The CDR3 is 14 residues long. CDR3 DNA: TGTGCCAGCAGCCAGCCCGACAGCTATTCACCCCTCCACTTT. Amino acids: CASSQPDSYSPLHF.

This clone was observed a handful of times. This sequence joins TRBV30 and TRBJ2-7; D is uncertain. This CDR3 region has 11 residues. Germline CDR1 GTSNPN, CDR2 SVGIG (reference sequence). The V end lost 2 bases, the J end lost 3 bases, and 5 bases lay between the germline ends. CDR3 nucleotide sequence: TGTGCCTGGAGTCTCCGCTACGAGCAGTACTTC. This sequence encodes CAWSLRYEQYF.

This clone occurred many times. The chain recombines TRBV7-2 with TRBJ2-1; D perhaps matches TRBD1 (6 bases). CDR1 and CDR2 (germline): SGHTA, FQGNSA. There are 15 residues in the CDR3. Trimming left V 2 bases short and J 5 bases short, with 13 bases between. For the CDR3, the DNA is TGTGCCAGCAGCTTACAGTCCGCAGGGGACAATGAGCAGTTCTTC. It encodes CASSLQSAGDNEQFF.

On this clone itself: The junction departs from the called germline gene at one end, perhaps through a read error. V gene TRBV29-1 combines with J gene TRBJ1-1; possible D gene TRBD1, 6 bases. Germline lookup yields CDR1 SQVTM and CDR2 ANQGSEA. The CDR3 totals 13 residues. The CDR3 here is CSVEVTGRTEAFF. CDR3 in DNA: TGCAGCGTAGAAGTTACAGGGAGGACTGAAGCTTTCTTT.